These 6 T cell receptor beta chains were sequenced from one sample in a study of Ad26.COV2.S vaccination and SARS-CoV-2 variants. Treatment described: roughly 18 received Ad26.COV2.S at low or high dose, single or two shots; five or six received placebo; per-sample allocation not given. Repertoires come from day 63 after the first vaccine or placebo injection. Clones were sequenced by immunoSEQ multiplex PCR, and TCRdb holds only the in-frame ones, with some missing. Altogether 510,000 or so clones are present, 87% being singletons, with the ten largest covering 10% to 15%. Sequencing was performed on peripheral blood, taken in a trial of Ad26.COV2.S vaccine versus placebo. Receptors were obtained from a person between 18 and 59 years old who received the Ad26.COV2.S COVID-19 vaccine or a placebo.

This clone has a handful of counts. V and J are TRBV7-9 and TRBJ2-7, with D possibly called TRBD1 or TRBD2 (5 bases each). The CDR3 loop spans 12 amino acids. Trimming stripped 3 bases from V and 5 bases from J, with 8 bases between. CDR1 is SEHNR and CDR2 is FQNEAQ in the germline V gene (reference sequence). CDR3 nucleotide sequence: TGTGCCAGCAGCTTGTTGGGGGACGAGCAGTACTTC. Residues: CASSLLGDEQYF.

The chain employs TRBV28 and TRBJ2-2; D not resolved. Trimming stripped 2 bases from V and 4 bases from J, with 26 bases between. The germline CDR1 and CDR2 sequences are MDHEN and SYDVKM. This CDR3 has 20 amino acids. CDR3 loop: CASSLADGEALLVPTGELFF. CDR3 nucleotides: TGTGCCAGCAGTTTAGCGGACGGCGAAGCCTTGTTAGTTCCCACCGGGGAGCTGTTTTTT. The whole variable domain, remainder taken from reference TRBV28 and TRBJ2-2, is DVKVTQSSRYLVKRTGEKVFLECVQDMDHENMFWYRQDPGLGLRLIYFSYDVKMKEKGDIPEGYSVSREKKERFSLILESASTNQTSMYLCASSLADGEALLVPTGELFFGEGSRLTVL.

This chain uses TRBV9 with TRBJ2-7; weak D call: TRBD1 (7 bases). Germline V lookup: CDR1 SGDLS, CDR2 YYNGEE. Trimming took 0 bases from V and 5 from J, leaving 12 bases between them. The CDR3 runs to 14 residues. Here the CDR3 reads CASSVGVRGDEQYF. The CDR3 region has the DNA TGTGCCAGCAGCGTAGGTGTCAGGGGGGACGAGCAGTACTTC.

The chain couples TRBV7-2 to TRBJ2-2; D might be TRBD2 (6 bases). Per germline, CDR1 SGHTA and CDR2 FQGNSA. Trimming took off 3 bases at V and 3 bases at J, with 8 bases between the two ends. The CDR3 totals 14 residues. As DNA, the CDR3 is TGTGCCAGCAGCTTTCGCGGGGACACCGGGGAGCTGTTTTTT. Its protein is CASSFRGDTGELFF.

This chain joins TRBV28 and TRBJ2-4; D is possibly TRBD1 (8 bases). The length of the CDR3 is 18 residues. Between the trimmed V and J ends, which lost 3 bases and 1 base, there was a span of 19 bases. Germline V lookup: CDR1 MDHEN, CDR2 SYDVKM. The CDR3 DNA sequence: TGTGCCAGCAGTTTGGGACCACAGGGGGGAGGGGCCAAAAACATTCAGTACTTC. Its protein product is CASSLGPQGGGAKNIQYF.

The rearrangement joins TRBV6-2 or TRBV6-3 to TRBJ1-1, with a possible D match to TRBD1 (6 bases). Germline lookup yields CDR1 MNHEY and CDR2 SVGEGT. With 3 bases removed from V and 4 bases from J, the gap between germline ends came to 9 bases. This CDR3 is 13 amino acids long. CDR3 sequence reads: CASSYRGATEAFF. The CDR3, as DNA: TGTGCCAGCAGTTATAGGGGGGCCACTGAAGCTTTCTTT.